This is a list of T cell receptor beta chains from one sample in a study of beta chain features in type 1 diabetes. Some clones are missing from TCRdb's copy, which holds only in-frame ones; the method was immunoSEQ multiplex PCR. The profile shows 640,000 or so clones, 11% to 15% of them singletons. The sequencing input was naive CD4+ T cells from blood. Receptors were obtained from a man aged 18 to 29 with type 1 diabetes. Each CDR3 is given without its conserved first and last residue. Each record gives: clone size, J gene, V gene, CDR3 protein. Clone size, where shown, is once, few, many, or a class for clones that have expanded.

-,TRBJ1-6,TRBV4-3,ASSQVGETDRRPSYNSPLH
-,TRBJ1-2,TRBV30,ASSGYT
-,TRBJ2-1,TRBV7-6,ASSTRPGGNEQF
-,TRBJ2-7,TRBV4-1,ASSLTTGLYEQY
few,TRBJ2-3,TRBV6-5,ASGTTVIGTDTQY
few,TRBJ1-2,TRBV30,AWSVLGTSYGYT
few,TRBJ1-2,TRBV30,AWSPIGYT
-,TRBJ2-2,TRBV7-3,ASSLGPGLGTGELF
-,TRBJ2-6,TRBV10-3,ATQGGLASGANVLT
-,TRBJ2-5,TRBV28,ASSTLGTGSGETQY
few,TRBJ1-1,TRBV10-3,ATSSNLNTEAF
-,TRBJ2-7,TRBV2,ASSGVSQGTYEQY
few,TRBJ2-3,TRBV25-1,ATHEGTPITDTQY
few,TRBJ1-2,TRBV30,AWRDQYYGYT
few,TRBJ2-1,TRBV13,ASSLDPRTYNEQF
-,TRBJ1-2,TRBV18,ASSRTGGVDGGYT
-,TRBJ2-7,TRBV18,ASSPRVDYEQY
few,TRBJ2-1,TRBV5-4,ATTGLAGGNEQF
few,TRBJ2-3,TRBV30,AGNSGGSGDTQY
-,TRBJ2-1,TRBV5-1,ASSFNRGSEQF
few,TRBJ2-7,TRBV30,AWNNPGQGRYEQY
-,TRBJ2-7,TRBV10-3,ATKGFYEQY
few,TRBJ2-1,TRBV29-1,SVAQTSGRDNEQF
-,TRBJ2-1,TRBV4-3,ASSQETGAEQF
-,TRBJ1-1,TRBV30,AWKNTEAF
-,TRBJ1-1,TRBV30,AWSRQGGTEAF
-,TRBJ2-1,TRBV6-1,ASRPGTSSYNEQF
few,TRBJ1-2,TRBV30,AWTTPPQGGYGYT
-,TRBJ2-5,TRBV7-3,ASSLFGGSETQY
few,TRBJ2-1,TRBV18,ASSPKDRGLYNEQF
few,TRBJ1-2,TRBV10-3,AINLFREGGYT
few,TRBJ2-3,TRBV30,AWSVNGGSDTQY
few,TRBJ1-1,TRBV2,ASIDRGIGTEAF
few,TRBJ2-1,TRBV18,ASSPPSNNEQF
-,TRBJ1-5,TRBV4-3,ASSQERGNQPQH
few,TRBJ1-5,TRBV7-9,ASSLGGTAGQPQH
-,TRBJ1-1,TRBV2,ASGTVNTEAF
few,TRBJ2-5,TRBV18,ASSPRSQETQY
-,TRBJ2-6,TRBV6-5,ASSYRLSGANVLT
few,TRBJ2-3,TRBV5-1,ASSLDSTDTQY
-,TRBJ2-7,TRBV7-2,ASSLRTSAEWEQY
few,TRBJ2-5,TRBV2,ASSEGRDQETQY
-,TRBJ2-5,TRBV29-1,SGKGPGETQY
-,TRBJ1-4,TRBV28,ASSPNQGYDEKLF
few,TRBJ2-7,TRBV18,ASSPLEGQVYEQY
-,TRBJ2-7,TRBV5-1,ASSGLADNPYEQY